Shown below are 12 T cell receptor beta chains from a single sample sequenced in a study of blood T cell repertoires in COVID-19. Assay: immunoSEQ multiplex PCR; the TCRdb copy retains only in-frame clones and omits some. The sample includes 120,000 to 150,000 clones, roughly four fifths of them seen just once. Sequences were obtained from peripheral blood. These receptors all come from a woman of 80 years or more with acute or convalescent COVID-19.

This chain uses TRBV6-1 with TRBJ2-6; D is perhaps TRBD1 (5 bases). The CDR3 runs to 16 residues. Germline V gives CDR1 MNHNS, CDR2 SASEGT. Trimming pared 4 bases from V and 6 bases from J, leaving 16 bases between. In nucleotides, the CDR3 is TGTGCCAGCAGTGTCCGACAGACCTCTTCGGCCAACGTCCTGACTTTC. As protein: CASSVRQTSSANVLTF.

The CDR3 loop reads CASYSGGGPFF. The CDR3 DNA sequence: TGTGCCTCCTATTCGGGGGGAGGTCCGTTCTTC. The chain employs TRBV30 and TRBJ2-1; 7 bases agree with TRBD2. In germline, CDR1 is GTSNPN, CDR2 SVGIG (reference sequence). Unmatched junction bases numbered 12, after V lost 7 bases and J lost 15 bases. This CDR3 has 11 amino acids.

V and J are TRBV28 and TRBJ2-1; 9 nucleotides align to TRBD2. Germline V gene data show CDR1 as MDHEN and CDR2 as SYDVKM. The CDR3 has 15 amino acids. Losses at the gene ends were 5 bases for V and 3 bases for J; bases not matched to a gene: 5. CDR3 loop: CASSRGGGDYNEQFF. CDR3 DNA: TGTGCCAGCAGTCGAGGCGGGGGGGACTACAATGAGCAGTTCTTC.

The CDR3 spells CASTLGDISNIQYF. The CDR3 DNA sequence: TGTGCCAGCACCTTGGGGGACATTTCAAACATTCAGTACTTC. The chain is built from TRBV7-9 and TRBJ2-4, with D possibly TRBD1 on 6 matching bases. The V gene lost 7 bases and the J gene lost 6 bases, with 16 bases spanning the gap. The germline V gene encodes CDR1 SEHNR and CDR2 FQNEAQ (reference sequence). The CDR3 is 14 amino acids.

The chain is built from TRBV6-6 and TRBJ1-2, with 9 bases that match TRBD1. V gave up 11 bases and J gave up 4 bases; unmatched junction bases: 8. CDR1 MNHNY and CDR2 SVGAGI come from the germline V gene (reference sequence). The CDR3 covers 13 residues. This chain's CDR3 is CACYRGRVYGYTF. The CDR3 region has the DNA TGTGCCTGCTACAGGGGGCGCGTCTATGGCTACACCTTC.

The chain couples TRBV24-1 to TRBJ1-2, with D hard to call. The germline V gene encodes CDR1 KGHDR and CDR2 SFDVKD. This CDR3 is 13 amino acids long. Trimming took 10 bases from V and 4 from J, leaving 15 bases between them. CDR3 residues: CATQSGGSYGYTF. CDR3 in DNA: TGTGCCACTCAGAGCGGCGGGTCCTATGGCTACACCTTC.

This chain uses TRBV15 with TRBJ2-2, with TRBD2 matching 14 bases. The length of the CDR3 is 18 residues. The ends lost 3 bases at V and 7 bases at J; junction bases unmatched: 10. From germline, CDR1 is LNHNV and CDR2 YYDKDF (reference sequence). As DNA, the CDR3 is TGTGCCACCAGCAGGACTAGCGGGAGGGCCATTGAGAGCGGGGAGCTGTTTTTT. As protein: CATSRTSGRAIESGELFF.

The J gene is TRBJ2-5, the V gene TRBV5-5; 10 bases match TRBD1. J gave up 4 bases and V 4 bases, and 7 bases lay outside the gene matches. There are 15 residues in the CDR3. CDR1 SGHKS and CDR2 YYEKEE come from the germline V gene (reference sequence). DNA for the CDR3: TGTGCCAGCAGCCGGTGGGGACAGGGGTTAGAGACCCAGTACTTC. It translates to CASSRWGQGLETQYF. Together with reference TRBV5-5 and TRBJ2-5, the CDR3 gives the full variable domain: DAGVTQSPTHLIKTRGQQVTLRCSPISGHKSVSWYQQVLGQGPQFIFQYYEKEERGRGNFPDRFSARQFPNYSSELNVNALLLGDSALYLCASSRWGQGLETQYFGPGTRLLVL.

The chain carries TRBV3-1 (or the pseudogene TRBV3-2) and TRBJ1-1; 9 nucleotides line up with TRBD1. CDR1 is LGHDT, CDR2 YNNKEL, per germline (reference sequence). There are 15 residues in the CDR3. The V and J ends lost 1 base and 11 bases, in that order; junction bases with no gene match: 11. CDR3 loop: CASSQATGGISLAFF. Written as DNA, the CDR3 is TGTGCCAGCAGCCAAGCTACAGGGGGCATATCTCTTGCTTTCTTT.

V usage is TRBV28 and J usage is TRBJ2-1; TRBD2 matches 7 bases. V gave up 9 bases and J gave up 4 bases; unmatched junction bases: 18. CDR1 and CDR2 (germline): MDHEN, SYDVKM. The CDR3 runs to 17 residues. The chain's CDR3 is CASLTLSRRENYNEQFF. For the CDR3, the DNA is TGTGCCAGTCTCACCCTGTCCCGGCGGGAGAATTACAATGAGCAGTTCTTC.

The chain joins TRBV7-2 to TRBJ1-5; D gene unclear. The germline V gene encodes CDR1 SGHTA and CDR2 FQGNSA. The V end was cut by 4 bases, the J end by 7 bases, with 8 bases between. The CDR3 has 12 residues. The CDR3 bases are TGTGCCAGCAGCTGGGCAGAACAGCCCCAGCATTTT. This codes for CASSWAEQPQHF.

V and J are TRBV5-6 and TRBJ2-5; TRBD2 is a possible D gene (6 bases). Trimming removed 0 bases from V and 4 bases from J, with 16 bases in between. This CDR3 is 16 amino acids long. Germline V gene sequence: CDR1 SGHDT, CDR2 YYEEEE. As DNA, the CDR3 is TGTGCCAGCAGCTTGGTTGTCGGGAGTCTTGGAGAGACCCAGTACTTC. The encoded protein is CASSLVVGSLGETQYF.